One and the same sample provided the 8 T cell receptor beta chains below, sequenced in a study of radiation and T cells in renal cell carcinoma. Only in-frame clones appear in the TCRdb table, and some are missing; sequencing was by immunoSEQ multiplex PCR. This sample has some 97,000 clones, with 80% to 90% found just once. Time point defined: blood 4 weeks post-SBRT, at nephrectomy. Indicated treatment: 15 Gy SBRT to primary tumor, nephrectomy 4 weeks later. Sequenced here: blood, sampled from a patient whose treatment included radiotherapy and nephrectomy. Source of these receptors: a man between 60 and 70 years old with renal cell carcinoma.

The gene calls are TRBV2 and TRBJ2-5; D perhaps matches TRBD2 (5 bases). Trimming shortened V by 7 bases and J by 5 bases, and 20 bases separated the two germline ends. This CDR3 comprises 15 residues. Germline CDR1 is SNHLY and CDR2 is FYNNEI. Written as DNA, the CDR3 is TGTGCCAGCAAACCACTAGGATGGCTTGTGGAGACCCAGTACTTC. Encoded protein: CASKPLGWLVETQYF.

The rearrangement links TRBV19 to TRBJ2-7; D perhaps matches TRBD1 (6 bases). The germline V gene encodes CDR1 LNHDA and CDR2 SQIVND (reference sequence). This CDR3 is 16 amino acids long. V lost 2 bases and J 3 bases, leaving 17 bases between the germline ends. The CDR3 reads CASSIMAGTPVYEQYF. CDR3 DNA sequence: TGTGCCAGTAGTATAATGGCCGGGACACCGGTCTACGAGCAGTACTTC. Supplemented by reference TRBV19 and TRBJ2-7, the full variable domain reads DGGITQSPKYLFRKEGQNVTLSCEQNLNHDAMYWYRQDPGQGLRLIYYSQIVNDFQKGDIAEGYSVSREKKESFPLTVTSAQKNPTAFYLCASSIMAGTPVYEQYFGPGTRLTVT.

V gene TRBV28 combines with J gene TRBJ1-5; unclear D gene. Germline V CDR1 and CDR2: MDHEN, SYDVKM. Trimming stripped 2 bases from V and 10 bases from J, with 3 bases between. This CDR3 contains 10 residues. CDR3 nucleotides: TGTGCCAGCAGTTTAAAACCCCAGCATTTT. As protein: CASSLKPQHF.

By share, this clone counts as medium-sized. The chain couples TRBV28 to TRBJ1-2; D uncertain. The V end was cut by 3 bases, the J end by 3 bases, with 11 bases between. Germline-derived CDR1 and CDR2 are MDHEN and SYDVKM. The CDR3 runs to 14 residues. The CDR3 DNA reads TGTGCCAGCAGTTTGGGCTCGGAATACTATGGCTACACCTTC. It yields the protein CASSLGSEYYGYTF.

The chain has TRBV28 and TRBJ2-7, with TRBD2 matching over 8 bases. V shed 7 bases, J shed 3 bases, and the junction held 5 bases outside the gene matches. This CDR3 has 13 amino acids. CDR1 and CDR2 from the germline V gene are MDHEN and SYDVKM. The CDR3 loop reads CASIKGTSYEQYF. Here the CDR3 DNA reads TGTGCCAGCATCAAAGGGACTAGCTACGAGCAGTACTTC.

CDR3 residues: CASSFYGTGGTSSYEQYF. The CDR3 DNA reads as TGTGCCAGCAGCTTTTACGGGACAGGGGGCACAAGCTCCTACGAGCAGTACTTC. This chain connects TRBV5-6 to TRBJ2-7, with 12 bases matching TRBD1. CDR3 size: 18 residues. CDR1 is SGHDT, CDR2 YYEEEE, per germline. After removal of 2 bases from V and 0 bases from J, the junction contained 9 bases not matched to a gene.

This chain joins TRBV10-1 and TRBJ2-7; 11 positions agree with TRBD1. V lost 5 bases to trimming and J lost 2 bases; unmatched junction nucleotides: 8. This CDR3 spans 16 amino acids. Germline loops: CDR1 WNHNN, CDR2 SYGVQD (reference sequence). This CDR3 reads CASSPWTGGIAYEQYF. For the CDR3, the DNA is TGCGCCAGCAGTCCCTGGACAGGGGGCATCGCCTACGAGCAGTACTTC.

This clone occurred once. The chain couples TRBV18 to TRBJ2-3; D unclear. CDR1 is KGHSH and CDR2 is LQKENI in the germline V gene. The V end lost 3 bases, the J end lost 0 bases, and 13 bases lay between the germline ends. The CDR3 is made up of 16 amino acids. The CDR3 loop reads CASSPAGPSSTDTQYF. The CDR3 nucleotides are TGTGCCAGCTCACCTGCAGGACCCTCTAGCACAGATACGCAGTATTTT.